Sequencing of this TCR beta chain was carried out in a study of regulatory T cells in long-lasting Graves disease. Documented time point: newly diagnosed GD, antithyroid drugs for less than 3 months. PBMC-derived RNA was used for the TCR library. The germline V gene has CDR1 MNHEY and CDR2 SMNVEV (reference sequence). The CDR3 totals 15 residues. The V end lost 2 bases, the J end lost 7 bases, and 18 bases lay between the germline ends. Building of the TCR beta libraries involved iRepertoire HTBI primers and Arm-PCR of CDR3 regions. TCRdb processed the multiplex PCR reads anew with MiXCR; each CDR3 protein has one entry. The sample has 200,000 to 250,000 distinct CDR3 sequences; around 20% are singletons. A further study also used this sample, focusing on T cells in Graves' hyperthyroidism and ophthalmopathy.

The TCR comes from a woman between 25 and 40 years old with Graves disease. Sequencing was performed on peripheral blood mononuclear cells (PBMCs), taken at new diagnosis, from a patient treated with antithyroid drugs. The chain has TRBV27 and TRBJ2-7; D is perhaps TRBD1 (5 bases). CDR3 in amino acids: CASSLRGSLTWEQYF. The CDR3, as DNA: TGTGCCAGCAGTTTAAGGGGTAGCCTCACATGGGAGCAGTACTTC.